This T cell receptor (beta chain) came from a study of response to subunit inactivated influenza vaccine. TCRdb analysed the RT-PCR reads with MiXCR anew, one entry per CDR3 protein. The table records about 520,000 distinct CDR3 sequences, around 25% of them present only once. CDR3 length: 13 amino acids. Trimming left V 6 bases short and J 0 bases short, with 8 bases between. The V gene's germline CDR1 is SGHVS and CDR2 FQNEAQ. This clonotype was seen more than once but under ten times. This receptor was identified in a man aged 45-65 years who received an inactivated influenza vaccine. The V and J genes are TRBV7-8 and TRBJ1-1; tentative D call: TRBD1 (5 bases). Sequences were derived from CD4+ T cells sorted from PBMCs, sampled 5 days after vaccination. The CDR3 coding sequence is TGTGCCAGCAGGGGGGTGATGAACACTGAAGCTTTCTTT. Amino acid sequence: CASRGVMNTEAFF.